What follows are 22 T cell receptor beta chains derived from one specimen sequenced in a study of beta chain features in type 1 diabetes (dated by TCRdb to the late 2010s). The full study reports these points: In all four CD4+ subsets, TCRB CDR3 length was moderately but significantly shorter in type 1 diabetes patients.

The library was obtained by the immunoSEQ multiplex PCR assay. All of the isolated RNA was reverse transcribed with the High Capacity cDNA Reverse Transcription Kit, so expressed TCRB transcripts were sequenced. In TCRdb, the immuneACCESS table is reduced to in-frame sequences with V and J assigned. These tables do not hold every clone; where another copy was compared, an unresolved V gene accounts for under half, and the others remain unexplained. This sample comprises 40,000 to 60,000 clones, about 64% of them detected only once. The ten largest clones represent approximately 0.29% of the sample. Antigens of these TCRs are unknown. The sequenced sample was stem cell memory CD4+ T cells from blood. The sample's cell subset or site, from its label and the paper: stem cell-like memory CD4+ T cells. The origin of the receptors is a woman aged 30 to 39 with type 1 diabetes.

The sample holds one count of this clone. The V call is TRBV7-3, the J call TRBJ2-7; D perhaps matches TRBD2 (5 bases). The CDR3 length is 15 residues. V was shortened by 2 bases and J by 3 bases, with 14 bases between the two germline ends. CDR1 SGHTA and CDR2 FQGTGA come from the germline V gene. CDR3 sequence reads: CASSLHPYGDYEQYF. CDR3 DNA sequence: TGTGCCAGCAGCTTACATCCCTACGGGGACTACGAGCAGTACTTC. The full variable domain, in which reference TRBV7-3 and TRBJ2-7 provide the parts outside the CDR3, is GAGVSQTPSNKVTEKGKYVELRCDPISGHTALYWYRQSLGQGPEFLIYFQGTGAADDSGLPNDRFFAVRPEGSVSTLKIQRTERGDSAVYLCASSLHPYGDYEQYFGPGTRLTVT.

V usage is TRBV4-1 and J usage is TRBJ2-3; TRBD2 agrees at 13 bases. The CDR3 spans 14 residues. From germline, CDR1 is MGHRA and CDR2 YSYEKL. With 0 bases clipped from V and 14 bases from J, the junction kept 5 bases outside the gene matches. The CDR3 DNA follows: TGCGCCAGCAGCCAAGAGGACGGACTAGCGGGAGTGTATTTT. Translated: CASSQEDGLAGVYF.

This clone has just a few counts. The chain uses TRBV5-4 and TRBJ2-3; a weak D match, TRBD1 (6 bases). The CDR3 loop spans 14 amino acids. Trimming removed 3 bases from V and 4 bases from J, with 12 bases in between. In germline, CDR1 is SGHNT, CDR2 YYREEE (reference sequence). CDR3 sequence (DNA): TGTGCCAGCAGCTCCGAGGGGGATTCAGATACGCAGTATTTT. Its translation is CASSSEGDSDTQYF. The full variable domain, rest sourced from reference TRBV5-4 and TRBJ2-3, is ETGVTQSPTHLIKTRGQQVTLRCSSQSGHNTVSWYQQALGQGPQFIFQYYREEENGRGNFPPRFSGLQFPNYSSELNVNALELDDSALYLCASSSEGDSDTQYFGPGTRLTVL.

This clone has just a few counts. CDR3 nucleotide sequence: TGTGCCAGCAGACGGGGACAGGGGCAAGAGACCCAGTACTTC. This gives the protein CASRRGQGQETQYF. The chain uses TRBV5-4 and TRBJ2-5; 10 nucleotides match TRBD1. The CDR3 is 14 amino acids. The V segment lost 5 bases and the J segment 2 bases; nucleotides outside the gene matches: 3. Germline assignment: CDR1 SGHNT and CDR2 YYREEE (reference sequence).

This chain links TRBV5-1 with TRBJ2-1, with 7 bases identical to TRBD2. Germline V gives CDR1 SGHRS, CDR2 YFSETQ. With V trimmed by 4 bases and J by 7 bases, 14 bases remained unmatched. CDR3 size: 16 residues. DNA for the CDR3: TGCGCCAGCAGCGGAGGACTGGGCGGGAGTAAAAATGAGCAGTTCTTC. This translates into CASSGGLGGSKNEQFF.

The count of this clone is one. The rearrangement joins TRBV29-1 to TRBJ2-2, with 11 bases that match TRBD2. The CDR3 sequence is 16 residues long. The ends lost 5 bases at V and 8 bases at J; junction bases unmatched: 13. CDR1 and CDR2 from the germline V gene are SQVTM and ANQGSEA. The CDR3 reads CSVNLGSGRASGELFF. As DNA, the CDR3 is TGCAGCGTTAATCTTGGTAGCGGGAGGGCCAGTGGGGAGCTGTTTTTT.

The genes are TRBV7-2 and TRBJ2-5, with D possibly matching TRBD2 (6 bases). CDR3 length: 14 residues. Germline lookup yields CDR1 SGHTA and CDR2 FQGNSA. V was clipped by 3 bases and J by 5 bases, with 13 bases between them. CDR3 DNA sequence: TGTGCCAGCAGCTTCACGGGAGAGGCGGAGACCCAGTACTTC. It encodes CASSFTGEAETQYF. Complete variable domain (other parts from reference TRBV7-2 and TRBJ2-5): GAGVSQSPSNKVTEKGKDVELRCDPISGHTALYWYRQSLGQGLEFLIYFQGNSAPDKSGLPSDRFSAERTGGSVSTLTIQRTQQEDSAVYLCASSFTGEAETQYFGPGTRLLVL.

CDR3 amino acids: CASSPTIGRGNEKLFF. In DNA form, the CDR3 reads TGTGCCAGCAGCCCAACAATCGGCAGGGGTAATGAAAAACTGTTTTTT. J is TRBJ1-4 and V is TRBV16, with D perhaps matching TRBD1 (6 bases). Per the germline V gene, CDR1 is KGHSY and CDR2 is FQNENV. The CDR3 contains 16 residues. Trimming removed 4 bases from V and 4 bases from J, with 16 bases in between.

The chain uses TRBV29-1 and TRBJ2-5; D is undetermined. The germline V gene has CDR1 SQVTM and CDR2 ANQGSEA. V dropped 5 bases and J dropped 4 bases, with 8 bases sitting between them. The CDR3 spans 11 residues. CDR3 sequence: CSVRLIETQYF. The DNA of the CDR3 is TGCAGCGTTCGACTGATAGAGACCCAGTACTTC.

The chain combines TRBV5-1 with TRBJ2-5; 14 bases are shared with TRBD2. There are 16 residues in the CDR3. J gave up 2 bases and V 3 bases, and 3 bases lay outside the gene matches. The V gene's germline CDR1 is SGHRS and CDR2 YFSETQ. The CDR3: CASSSGTSGGQETQYF. CDR3 DNA sequence: TGCGCCAGCAGCTCGGGGACTAGCGGGGGACAAGAGACCCAGTACTTC.

V gene TRBV14 combines with J gene TRBJ2-3; 7 nucleotides align to TRBD2. With V trimmed by 6 bases and J by 0 bases, 9 bases remained unmatched. This CDR3 is 16 amino acids long. Germline V gives CDR1 SGHDN, CDR2 FVKESK. The CDR3 coding sequence is TGTGCCAGCAGTCGAACTAGCGTTAGGAGCACAGATACGCAGTATTTT. This encodes CASSRTSVRSTDTQYF.

This clone was observed once. The V call is TRBV28, the J call TRBJ2-7, with 8 positions matching TRBD1. The CDR3 sequence is 12 residues long. Germline assignment: CDR1 MDHEN and CDR2 SYDVKM. The ends lost 4 bases at V and 5 bases at J; junction bases unmatched: 1. CDR3 in amino acids: CASSSDRDEQYF. In DNA form, the CDR3 reads TGTGCCAGCAGTTCGGACAGGGACGAGCAGTACTTC.

This chain uses TRBV19 with TRBJ2-3; perhaps TRBD1 as D (6 bases). The CDR3 is made up of 16 amino acids. Germline CDR1 and CDR2: LNHDA and SQIVND (reference sequence). Trimming took off 3 bases at V and 0 bases at J, with 13 bases between the two ends. As DNA, the CDR3 is TGTGCCAGTAGTATTCTGGCCAGGGGAAGCACAGATACGCAGTATTTT. Translating gives CASSILARGSTDTQYF.

V usage is TRBV4-1 and J usage is TRBJ2-5; 11 bases map to TRBD2. Germline-derived CDR1 and CDR2 are MGHRA and YSYEKL. This CDR3 region has 17 residues. The J segment lost 7 bases and the V segment lost 0 bases, leaving 10 bases of the junction unmatched. The DNA of the CDR3 is TGCGCCAGCAGCCAAGATGGGAGACTAGCGGGACAGGTGACCCAGTACTTC. Translated, it gives CASSQDGRLAGQVTQYF.

This clone appeared a few times. The chain combines TRBV18 with TRBJ2-3, with a weak D call TRBD1 (5 bases). Trimming pared 4 bases from V and 2 bases from J, leaving 10 bases between. The CDR3 has 14 amino acids. Germline loops: CDR1 KGHSH, CDR2 LQKENI. The CDR3 loop reads CASSQGPYTDTQYF. CDR3 nucleotide sequence: TGTGCCAGCTCACAGGGGCCATACACAGATACGCAGTATTTT.

The chain uses TRBV11-3 and TRBJ2-2; a weak D match, TRBD2 (5 bases). The germline CDR1 and CDR2 sequences are SGHNT and YENEEA. Trimming cost V 5 bases and J 5 bases, with 9 bases left between them. The CDR3 loop spans 13 amino acids. CDR3 DNA sequence: TGTGCCAGCAGCGCTACTAGGACCGGGGAGCTGTTTTTT. It encodes CASSATRTGELFF.

The genes are TRBV5-1 and TRBJ1-4, with 7 bases that match TRBD1. The CDR3 spans 16 residues. V trimming: 0 bases; J trimming: 3 bases; junction bases outside the gene matches: 5. The germline V gene has CDR1 SGHRS and CDR2 YFSETQ. The CDR3 here is CASSLGPTGSNEKLFF. In DNA, the CDR3 is TGCGCCAGCAGCTTGGGGCCGACAGGGTCTAATGAAAAACTGTTTTTT.

This clone was observed a few times. The chain employs TRBV5-1 and TRBJ2-7, with TRBD1 matching over 7 bases. Germline V lookup: CDR1 SGHRS, CDR2 YFSETQ. CDR3 length: 13 amino acids. V was pared by 5 bases and J by 3 bases, with 5 bases of the junction left unmatched. CDR3 nucleotides: TGCGCCAGCAGGACCGACAGGGACTACGAGCAGTACTTC. Translation: CASRTDRDYEQYF. Based on the CDR3 plus reference TRBV5-1 and TRBJ2-7, the full variable domain is KAGVTQTPRYLIKTRGQQVTLSCSPISGHRSVSWYQQTPGQGLQFLFEYFSETQRNKGNFPGRFSGRQFSNSRSEMNVSTLELGDSALYLCASRTDRDYEQYFGPGTRLTVT.

In this sample, this clone turned up a few times. At one of its ends the junction is not consistent with the germline gene, which may arise from a read error. The V call is TRBV29-1, the J call TRBJ2-4; 11 bases are a match to TRBD2. From germline, CDR1 is SQVTM and CDR2 ANQGSEA. The CDR3 sequence is 14 residues long. The CDR3 DNA sequence: TGCAGCGCTGAACCTAGCGGGAGGTCCCGCATTCAGTACTTC. Residues: CSAEPSGRSRIQYF.

The chain links TRBV7-2 to TRBJ2-5; D perhaps matches TRBD2 (5 bases). Germline V gene data show CDR1 as SGHTA and CDR2 as FQGNSA. Trimming took off 3 bases at V and 1 base at J, with 6 bases between the two ends. The CDR3 extends over 13 amino acids. The DNA for the CDR3 is TGTGCCAGCAGCTTGAGGGCCCAAGAGACCCAGTACTTC. Translation: CASSLRAQETQYF.

The chain recombines TRBV7-3 with TRBJ2-2; 10 bases are shared with TRBD2. The J segment lost 8 bases and the V segment lost 2 bases, leaving 14 bases of the junction unmatched. Germline V gene data show CDR1 as SGHTA and CDR2 as FQGTGA. This CDR3 is built from 18 residues. The DNA of the CDR3 is TGTGCCAGCAGCTTATTGCCTAGCGGGAGAGTTGGGTCTGGGGAGCTGTTTTTT. This translates into CASSLLPSGRVGSGELFF.

The chain links TRBV7-2 to TRBJ1-2; 10 nucleotides match TRBD1. V lost 1 base to trimming and J lost 7 bases; unmatched junction nucleotides: 6. The CDR3 has 15 residues. Germline assignment: CDR1 SGHTA and CDR2 FQGNSA. In DNA form, the CDR3 reads TGTGCCAGCAGCTTAGTGACAGGGGGCAGTAGTGGCTACACCTTC. It specifies CASSLVTGGSSGYTF.